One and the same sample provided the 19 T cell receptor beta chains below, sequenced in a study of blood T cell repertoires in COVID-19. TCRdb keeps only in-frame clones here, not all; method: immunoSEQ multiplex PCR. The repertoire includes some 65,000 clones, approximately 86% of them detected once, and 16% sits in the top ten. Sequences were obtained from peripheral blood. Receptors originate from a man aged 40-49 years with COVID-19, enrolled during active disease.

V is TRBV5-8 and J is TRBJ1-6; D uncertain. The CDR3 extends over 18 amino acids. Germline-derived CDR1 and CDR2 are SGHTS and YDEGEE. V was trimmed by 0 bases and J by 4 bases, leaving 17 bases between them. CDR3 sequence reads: CASSLAIVTEHYNSPLHF. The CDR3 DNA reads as TGTGCCAGCAGCTTGGCCATAGTAACAGAACATTATAATTCACCCCTCCACTTT.

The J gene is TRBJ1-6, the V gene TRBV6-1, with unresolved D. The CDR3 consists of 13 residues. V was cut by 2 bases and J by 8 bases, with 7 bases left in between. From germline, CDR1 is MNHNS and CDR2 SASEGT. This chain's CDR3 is CASSERRDSPLHF. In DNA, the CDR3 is TGTGCCAGCAGTGAACGCCGAGATTCACCCCTCCACTTT.

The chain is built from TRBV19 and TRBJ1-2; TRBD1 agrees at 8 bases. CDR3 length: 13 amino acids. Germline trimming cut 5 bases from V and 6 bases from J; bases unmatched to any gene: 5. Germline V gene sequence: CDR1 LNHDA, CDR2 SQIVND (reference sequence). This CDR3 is CASSPPDRDGYTF. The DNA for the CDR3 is TGTGCCAGTAGTCCCCCGGACAGGGATGGCTACACCTTC.

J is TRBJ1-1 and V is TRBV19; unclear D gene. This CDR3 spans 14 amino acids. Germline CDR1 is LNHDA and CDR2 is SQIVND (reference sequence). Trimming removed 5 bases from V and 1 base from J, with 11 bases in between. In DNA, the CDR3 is TGTGCCAGTAGTCCTCGGTCAAAGAACACTGAAGCTTTCTTT. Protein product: CASSPRSKNTEAFF.

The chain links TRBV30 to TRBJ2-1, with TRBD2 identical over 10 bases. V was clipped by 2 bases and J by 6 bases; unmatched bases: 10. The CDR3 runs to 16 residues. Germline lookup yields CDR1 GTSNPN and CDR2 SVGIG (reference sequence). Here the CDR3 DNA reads TGTGCCTGGAGTCAGCCGGGACTAGCGATGATCAATGAGCAGTTCTTC. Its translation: CAWSQPGLAMINEQFF.

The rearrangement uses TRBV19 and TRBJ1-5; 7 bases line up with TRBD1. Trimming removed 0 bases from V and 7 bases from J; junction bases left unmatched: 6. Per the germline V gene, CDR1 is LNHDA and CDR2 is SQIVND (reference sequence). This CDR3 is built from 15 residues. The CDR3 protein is CASSIEQGFRQPQHF. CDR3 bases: TGTGCCAGTAGTATAGAACAGGGGTTTAGGCAGCCCCAGCATTTT.

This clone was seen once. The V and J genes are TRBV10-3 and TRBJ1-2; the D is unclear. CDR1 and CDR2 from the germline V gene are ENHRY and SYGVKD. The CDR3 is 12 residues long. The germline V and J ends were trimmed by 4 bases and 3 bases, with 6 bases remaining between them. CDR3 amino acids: CAISVEDYGYTF. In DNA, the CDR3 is TGTGCCATCAGTGTGGAGGACTATGGCTACACCTTC.

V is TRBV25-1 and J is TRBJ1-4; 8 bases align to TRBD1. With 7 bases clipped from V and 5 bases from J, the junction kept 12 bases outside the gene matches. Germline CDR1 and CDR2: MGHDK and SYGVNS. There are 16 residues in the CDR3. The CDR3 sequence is CASKPQWTGNNEKLFF. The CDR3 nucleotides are TGTGCCAGCAAACCCCAGTGGACAGGGAACAATGAAAAACTGTTTTTT.

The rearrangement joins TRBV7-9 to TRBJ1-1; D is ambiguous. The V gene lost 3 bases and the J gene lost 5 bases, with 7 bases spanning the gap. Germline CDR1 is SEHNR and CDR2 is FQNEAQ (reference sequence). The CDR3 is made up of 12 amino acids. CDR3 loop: CASSLVQTEAFF. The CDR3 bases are TGTGCCAGCAGCTTGGTACAGACTGAAGCTTTCTTT. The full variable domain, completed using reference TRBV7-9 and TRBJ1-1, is DTGVSQNPRHKITKRGQNVTFRCDPISEHNRLYWYRQTLGQGPEFLTYFQNEAQLEKSRLLSDRFSAERPKGSFSTLEIQRTEQGDSAMYLCASSLVQTEAFFGQGTRLTVV.

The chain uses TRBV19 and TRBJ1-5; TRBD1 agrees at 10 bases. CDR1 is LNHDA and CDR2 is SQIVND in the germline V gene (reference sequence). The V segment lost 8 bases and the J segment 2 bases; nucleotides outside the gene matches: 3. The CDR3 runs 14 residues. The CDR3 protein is CASAGTGGNQPQHF. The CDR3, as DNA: TGTGCCAGTGCTGGGACAGGGGGCAATCAGCCCCAGCATTTT.

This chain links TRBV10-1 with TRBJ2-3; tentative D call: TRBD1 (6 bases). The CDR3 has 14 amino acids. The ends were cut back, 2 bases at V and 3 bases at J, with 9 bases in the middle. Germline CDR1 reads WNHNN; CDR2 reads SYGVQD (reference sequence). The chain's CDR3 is CASSERGGTDTQYF. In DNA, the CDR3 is TGCGCCAGCAGTGAGAGAGGGGGTACAGATACGCAGTATTTT.

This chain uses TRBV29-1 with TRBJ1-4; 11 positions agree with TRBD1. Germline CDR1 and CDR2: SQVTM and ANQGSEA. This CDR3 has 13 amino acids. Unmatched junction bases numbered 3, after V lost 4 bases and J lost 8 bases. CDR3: CSVGDRGNEKLFF. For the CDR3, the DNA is TGCAGCGTTGGGGACAGGGGGAACGAAAAACTGTTTTTT.

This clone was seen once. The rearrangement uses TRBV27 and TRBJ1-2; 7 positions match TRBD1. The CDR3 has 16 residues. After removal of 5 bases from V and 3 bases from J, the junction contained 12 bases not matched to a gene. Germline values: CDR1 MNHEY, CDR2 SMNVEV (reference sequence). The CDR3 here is CASSPSLETGYYGYTF. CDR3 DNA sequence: TGTGCCAGCAGTCCCAGCCTAGAGACAGGGTACTATGGCTACACCTTC.

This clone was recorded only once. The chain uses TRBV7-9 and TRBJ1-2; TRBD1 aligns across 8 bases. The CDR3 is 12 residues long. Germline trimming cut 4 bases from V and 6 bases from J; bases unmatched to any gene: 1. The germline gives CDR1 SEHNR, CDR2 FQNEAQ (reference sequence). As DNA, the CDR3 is TGTGCCAGCAGCTCGGGACAGGATGGCTACACCTTC. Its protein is CASSSGQDGYTF.

CDR3 sequence (DNA): TGTGCCAGCAGCCCGGGACTAGCGGGGGCCTACAATGAGCAGTTCTTC. It translates to CASSPGLAGAYNEQFF. The gene calls are TRBV7-2 and TRBJ2-1; 14 bases are shared with TRBD2. Germline V gene data show CDR1 as SGHTA and CDR2 as FQGNSA. The V and J ends lost 5 bases and 2 bases, in that order; junction bases with no gene match: 2. The CDR3 length is 16 residues. The whole variable domain, filled in from reference TRBV7-2 and TRBJ2-1, reads GAGVSQSPSNKVTEKGKDVELRCDPISGHTALYWYRQSLGQGLEFLIYFQGNSAPDKSGLPSDRFSAERTGGSVSTLTIQRTQQEDSAVYLCASSPGLAGAYNEQFFGPGTRLTVL.

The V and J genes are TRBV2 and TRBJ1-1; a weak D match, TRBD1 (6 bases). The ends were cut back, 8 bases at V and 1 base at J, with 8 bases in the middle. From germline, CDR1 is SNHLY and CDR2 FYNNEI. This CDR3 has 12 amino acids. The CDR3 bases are TGTGCCAGCCAACAGGGGAACACTGAAGCTTTCTTT. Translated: CASQQGNTEAFF. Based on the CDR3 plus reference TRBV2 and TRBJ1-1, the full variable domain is EPEVTQTPSHQVTQMGQEVILRCVPISNHLYFYWYRQILGQKVEFLVSFYNNEISEKSEIFDDQFSVERPDGSNFTLKIRSTKLEDSAMYFCASQQGNTEAFFGQGTRLTVV.

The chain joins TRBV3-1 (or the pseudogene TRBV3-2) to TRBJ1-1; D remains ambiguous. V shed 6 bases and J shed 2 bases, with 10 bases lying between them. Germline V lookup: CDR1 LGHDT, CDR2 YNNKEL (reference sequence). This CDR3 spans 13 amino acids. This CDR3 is CASRPGINTEAFF. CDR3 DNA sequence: TGTGCCAGCAGGCCCGGGATTAACACTGAAGCTTTCTTT.

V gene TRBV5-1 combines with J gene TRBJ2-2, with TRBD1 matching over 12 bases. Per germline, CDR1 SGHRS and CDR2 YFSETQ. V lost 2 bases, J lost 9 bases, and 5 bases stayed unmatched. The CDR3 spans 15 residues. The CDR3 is CASSFTGTGGRELFF. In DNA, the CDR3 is TGCGCCAGCAGCTTCACCGGGACAGGGGGCCGGGAGCTGTTTTTT.

This CDR3 reads CASSLDGEPRNTIYF. In DNA, the CDR3 is TGCGCCAGCAGCTTGGACGGGGAACCAAGAAACACCATATATTTT. The genes are TRBV5-1 and TRBJ1-3; no firm D call. Per germline, CDR1 SGHRS and CDR2 YFSETQ. The CDR3 spans 15 residues. V lost 0 bases and J 5 bases, leaving 12 bases between the germline ends.